The 32 T cell receptor beta chains below were found in one sample sequenced in a study of immune evolution from preneoplasia to lung adenocarcinoma. The table came from immunoSEQ multiplex PCR; TCRdb's copy has only in-frame clones and leaves some out. The data contain 9,500 to 10,000 clones, 80% to 85% of them singletons. Sequencing used FFPE minimally invasive lung adenocarcinoma tissue. The receptors originated from a person aged 70 to 85 with lung adenocarcinoma. Some clones in this sample may be carry-over from other donors' samples.

This clone was observed a few times. This chain connects TRBV19 to TRBJ1-2, with 7 bases that match TRBD1. CDR1 and CDR2 from the germline V gene are LNHDA and SQIVND (reference sequence). This CDR3 has 17 residues. J was trimmed by 1 base and V by 6 bases; bases with no gene match: 14. The CDR3 DNA sequence: TGTGCCAGTAGCTCCGGACAGGCAAGGTGGGATAACTATGGCTACACCTTC. This gives the protein CASSSGQARWDNYGYTF.

V gene TRBV2 combines with J gene TRBJ1-1; D not certain. The CDR3 runs 15 residues. Trimming took off 6 bases at V and 2 bases at J, with 16 bases between the two ends. Germline values: CDR1 SNHLY, CDR2 FYNNEI. Here the CDR3 DNA reads TGTGCCAGCAGAACACTTCTTTCCGGCAACACTGAAGCTTTCTTT. This translates into CASRTLLSGNTEAFF.

CDR3 coding DNA: TGCGCCAGCAGCCAACCGGGACAGGGGGAAGAGACCCAGTACTTC. Its translation is CASSQPGQGEETQYF. The chain couples TRBV4-1 to TRBJ2-5; the match to TRBD1 covers 11 bases. The CDR3 covers 15 residues. Trimming cost V 2 bases and J 3 bases; bases outside gene matches: 2. From germline, CDR1 is MGHRA and CDR2 YSYEKL.

CDR3 loop: CATSRVTGDYGYTF. CDR3 sequence (DNA): TGTGCCACCAGCAGAGTGACCGGGGACTATGGCTACACCTTC. This rearrangement joins TRBV15 to TRBJ1-2, with unresolved D. The CDR3 is 14 residues long. Trimming stripped 1 base from V and 3 bases from J, with 9 bases between. Per germline, CDR1 LNHNV and CDR2 YYDKDF (reference sequence). The variable domain in full, completed from reference TRBV15 and TRBJ1-2, reads DAMVIQNPRYQVTQFGKPVTLSCSQTLNHNVMYWYQQKSSQAPKLLFHYYDKDFNNEADTPDNFQSRRPNTSFCFLDIRSPGLGDTAMYLCATSRVTGDYGYTFGSGTRLTVV.

The chain couples TRBV2 to TRBJ1-6; D remains ambiguous. V lost 4 bases to trimming and J lost 7 bases, with 11 bases between them. This CDR3 is built from 14 residues. CDR1 and CDR2 from the germline V gene are SNHLY and FYNNEI. This chain's CDR3 is CASSVNLRNSPLHF. The DNA of the CDR3 is TGTGCCAGCAGTGTCAATCTACGAAATTCACCCCTCCACTTT.

The J gene is TRBJ1-1, the V gene TRBV6-6, with 8 bases that match TRBD1. CDR1 and CDR2 (germline): MNHNY, SVGAGI (reference sequence). This CDR3 has 13 amino acids. Trimming took 5 bases from V and 6 from J; bases not matched to a gene: 5. The CDR3 DNA reads as TGTGCCAGCAGTCCGGGACAGGTCTCTGAAGCTTTCTTT. Protein sequence: CASSPGQVSEAFF.

The V and J genes are TRBV7-9 and TRBJ1-6, with TRBD1 as a possible D gene (5 bases). The CDR3 has 15 residues. Trimming shortened V by 2 bases and J by 7 bases, and 12 bases separated the two germline ends. Per the germline V gene, CDR1 is SEHNR and CDR2 is FQNEAQ (reference sequence). CDR3 in amino acids: CASSLTGTENSPLHF. As DNA, the CDR3 is TGTGCCAGCAGCTTAACCGGGACCGAAAATTCACCCCTCCACTTT.

This clone appeared a few times. This sequence joins TRBV6-1 and TRBJ2-1; 7 positions agree with TRBD1. Per the germline V gene, CDR1 is MNHNS and CDR2 is SASEGT. The CDR3 runs 15 residues. The junction had 9 bases not matched to a gene; V was cut back by 4 bases and J by 6 bases. The CDR3 coding sequence is TGTGCCAGCAGTGGGACAGGCGGTAGGGGCAATGAGCAGTTCTTC. It codes for CASSGTGGRGNEQFF.

CDR3 nucleotides: TGTGCCAGCAGCGCATTCGGCGGGCACACAGATACGCAGTATTTT. Its protein product is CASSAFGGHTDTQYF. The rearrangement uses TRBV9 and TRBJ2-3, with D possibly TRBD2 on 5 matching bases. Germline V gene lookup returns CDR1 SGDLS and CDR2 YYNGEE. This CDR3 spans 15 amino acids. With 3 bases removed from V and 2 bases from J, the gap between germline ends came to 13 bases.

This clone was seen more than once but under ten times. This sequence joins TRBV2 and TRBJ2-2, with D uncertain. CDR1 SNHLY and CDR2 FYNNEI come from the germline V gene. The CDR3 is 15 amino acids. Trimming took off 5 bases at V and 5 bases at J, with 15 bases between the two ends. The CDR3 sequence: CASSFDLGKTGELFF. The CDR3 coding sequence is TGTGCCAGCAGTTTTGATTTGGGGAAAACCGGGGAGCTGTTTTTT. The whole variable domain, filled in from reference TRBV2 and TRBJ2-2, reads EPEVTQTPSHQVTQMGQEVILRCVPISNHLYFYWYRQILGQKVEFLVSFYNNEISEKSEIFDDQFSVERPDGSNFTLKIRSTKLEDSAMYFCASSFDLGKTGELFFGEGSRLTVL.

The chain carries TRBV19 and TRBJ2-1; D remains unclear. Germline values: CDR1 LNHDA, CDR2 SQIVND (reference sequence). V shed 4 bases and J shed 6 bases, with 10 bases lying between them. This CDR3 has 13 residues. The CDR3: CASSSEERNEQFF. For the CDR3, the DNA is TGTGCCAGTAGTAGCGAGGAACGCAATGAGCAGTTCTTC.

The chain has TRBV5-6 and TRBJ2-3; 8 positions match TRBD2. J gave up 9 bases and V 5 bases, and 2 bases lay outside the gene matches. Germline CDR1 and CDR2: SGHDT and YYEEEE. CDR3 size: 11 residues. The CDR3 region has the DNA TGTGCCAGCAGGAGGACTAGCACGCAGTATTTT. Its protein is CASRRTSTQYF.

This clone was observed once. The rearrangement links TRBV30 to TRBJ2-6, with D possibly being TRBD2 (6 bases). V was clipped by 2 bases and J by 4 bases, with 9 bases between them. Germline V lookup: CDR1 GTSNPN, CDR2 SVGIG (reference sequence). The CDR3 consists of 14 residues. The CDR3 reads CAWSSGLGANVLTF. The DNA for the CDR3 is TGTGCCTGGAGTAGCGGGTTGGGGGCCAACGTCCTGACTTTC.

The chain couples TRBV4-1 to TRBJ2-3; possibly TRBD2 for D (5 bases). Deletions cut 0 bases from V and 9 bases from J, with 13 bases between. This CDR3 has 14 residues. Germline CDR1 reads MGHRA; CDR2 reads YSYEKL. The CDR3 DNA sequence: TGCGCCAGCAGCCAAGAGGCGGGCCCGGCCACGCAGTATTTT. This sequence encodes CASSQEAGPATQYF.

CDR3 sequence: CASSLNLGTNTEAFF. The CDR3 DNA is TGTGCCAGCAGCCTGAATTTGGGCACGAACACTGAAGCTTTCTTT. This rearrangement joins TRBV7-8 to TRBJ1-1; D gene ambiguous. The CDR3 has 15 amino acids. V was shortened by 5 bases and J by 1 base, with 14 bases between the two germline ends. CDR1 SGHVS and CDR2 FQNEAQ come from the germline V gene.

The genes are TRBV11-3 and TRBJ2-5; 10 bases are a match to TRBD1. The J segment lost 2 bases and the V segment lost 2 bases, leaving 5 bases of the junction unmatched. The germline V gene has CDR1 SGHNT and CDR2 YENEEA. The CDR3 extends over 16 amino acids. In DNA form, the CDR3 reads TGTGCCAGCAGCTTAATGGGACAGGGGACTCAAGAGACCCAGTACTTC. The encoded protein is CASSLMGQGTQETQYF.

This chain joins TRBV11-3 and TRBJ1-3; D gene uncertain. The CDR3 has 13 residues. V was clipped by 1 base and J by 6 bases, with 7 bases between them. Germline lookup yields CDR1 SGHNT and CDR2 YENEEA. CDR3 sequence: CASSLGLSNTIYF. CDR3 in DNA: TGTGCCAGCAGCTTAGGACTCTCAAACACCATATATTTT. Looking up the rest from reference TRBV11-3 and TRBJ1-3 gives the full variable domain: EAGVVQSPRYKIIEKKQPVAFWCNPISGHNTLYWYLQNLGQGPELLIRYENEEAVDDSQLPKDRFSAERLKGVDSTLKIQPAELGDSAVYLCASSLGLSNTIYFGEGSWLTVV.

The V and J genes are TRBV28 and TRBJ2-7, with 9 positions matching TRBD1. This CDR3 region has 14 residues. Per germline, CDR1 MDHEN and CDR2 SYDVKM. The V and J ends lost 3 bases and 7 bases, in that order; junction bases with no gene match: 7. CDR3 nucleotide sequence: TGTGCCAGCAGTTTGGGGACAGGGATTGGGGAGCAGTACTTC. This gives the protein CASSLGTGIGEQYF.

This clone was found once. The chain uses TRBV6-1 and TRBJ2-7; D perhaps matches TRBD1 (6 bases). CDR3 length equals 13 residues. The germline V and J ends were trimmed by 4 bases and 3 bases, with 10 bases remaining between them. Germline V gives CDR1 MNHNS, CDR2 SASEGT. The CDR3 spells CASSADRNYEQYF. The CDR3, as DNA: TGTGCCAGCAGTGCCGACAGGAACTACGAGCAGTACTTC.

V and J are TRBV14 and TRBJ1-3; D gene unclear. Germline lookup yields CDR1 SGHDN and CDR2 FVKESK. CDR3 length: 17 residues. Between the trimmed V and J ends, which lost 4 bases and 1 base, there was a span of 17 bases. The CDR3 spells CASSPTPPLQSGNTIYF. The CDR3 region has the DNA TGTGCCAGCAGCCCTACTCCGCCACTACAATCTGGAAACACCATATATTTT.

V is TRBV27 and J is TRBJ2-1; D possibly corresponds to TRBD1 (5 bases). The CDR3 contains 13 residues. Deletions cut 8 bases from V and 0 bases from J, with 8 bases between. Germline V gene data show CDR1 as MNHEY and CDR2 as SMNVEV (reference sequence). DNA of the CDR3: TGTGCCAGCGGGGCAAGCTCCTACAATGAGCAGTTCTTC. This codes for CASGASSYNEQFF.

The chain combines TRBV6-1 with TRBJ2-1; 8 nucleotides align to TRBD2. Trimming at V came to 4 bases and at J to 5 bases, leaving 4 bases not matched to a gene. Germline CDR1 reads MNHNS; CDR2 reads SASEGT. The CDR3 runs 14 residues. CDR3 coding DNA: TGTGCCAGCAGTGTGACTAGCGTGAACAATGAGCAGTTCTTC. As protein: CASSVTSVNNEQFF.

This clone was picked up a small number of times. This chain links TRBV7-3 with TRBJ1-1, with no clear D. Germline assignment: CDR1 SGHTA and CDR2 FQGTGA. The CDR3 totals 14 residues. V was cut by 5 bases and J by 6 bases, with 16 bases left in between. CDR3 coding DNA: TGTGCCAGCAGCCCTAAAGCGGGGTTAGCTGAAGCTTTCTTT. Its translation: CASSPKAGLAEAFF.

J is TRBJ2-7 and V is TRBV7-2; weak D call: TRBD1 (5 bases). V was pared by 5 bases and J by 7 bases, with 15 bases between. Germline V lookup: CDR1 SGHTA, CDR2 FQGNSA. CDR3 size: 13 residues. The CDR3 DNA reads as TGTGCCAGCAGCATTGCAGGGTTTGAGGAGCAGTACTTC. Its translation is CASSIAGFEEQYF.

This sequence joins TRBV5-6 and TRBJ2-7; D gene uncertain. The CDR3 contains 16 residues. Per the germline V gene, CDR1 is SGHDT and CDR2 is YYEEEE. V was shortened by 2 bases and J by 0 bases, with 15 bases between the two germline ends. Here the CDR3 DNA reads TGTGCCAGCAGCTTTGTAGTCAAATCGAGCTCCTACGAGCAGTACTTC. Its translation is CASSFVVKSSSYEQYF. Combining the CDR3 with reference TRBV5-6 and TRBJ2-7 gives the whole variable domain DAGVTQSPTHLIKTRGQQVTLRCSPKSGHDTVSWYQQALGQGPQFIFQYYEEEERQRGNFPDRFSGHQFPNYSSELNVNALLLGDSALYLCASSFVVKSSSYEQYFGPGTRLTVT.

The J gene is TRBJ1-1, the V gene TRBV5-4; TRBD1 matches at 7 bases. Per germline, CDR1 SGHNT and CDR2 YYREEE (reference sequence). The V segment lost 5 bases and the J segment 6 bases; nucleotides outside the gene matches: 13. CDR3 size: 15 residues. The CDR3 nucleotides are TGTGCCAGCAGTCCCTGGGCAGGGGGGATGGCTGAAGCTTTCTTT. Protein sequence: CASSPWAGGMAEAFF.

Relative to its sample, this clone is medium-sized. The chain combines TRBV2 with TRBJ1-5; tentative D call: TRBD1 (5 bases). Germline-derived CDR1 and CDR2 are SNHLY and FYNNEI. The CDR3 covers 14 residues. Trimming removed 5 bases from V and 7 bases from J, with 15 bases in between. CDR3 protein: CASSKGSQPQPQHF. The CDR3 DNA reads TGTGCCAGCAGTAAGGGGTCACAGCCCCAGCCCCAGCATTTT.

J is TRBJ1-2 and V is TRBV28; 7 bases fit TRBD1. In germline, CDR1 is MDHEN, CDR2 SYDVKM. The CDR3 is 16 amino acids. V was pared by 1 base and J by 2 bases, with 7 bases of the junction left unmatched. Written as DNA, the CDR3 is TGTGCCAGCAGTTTATCTCCGAGACAGGGAAACTATGGCTACACCTTC. This sequence encodes CASSLSPRQGNYGYTF.

In this sample, this clone turned up a few times. This rearrangement joins TRBV11-3 to TRBJ2-7, with a weak D call TRBD2 (7 bases). V was cut by 5 bases and J by 2 bases, with 16 bases left in between. The CDR3 covers 15 residues. In germline, CDR1 is SGHNT, CDR2 YENEEA. The CDR3 nucleotides read TGTGCCAGCAGCCCGGGGGGCGGGAGAACCTACGAGCAGTACTTC. It codes for CASSPGGGRTYEQYF. Together with reference TRBV11-3 and TRBJ2-7, the CDR3 gives the full variable domain: EAGVVQSPRYKIIEKKQPVAFWCNPISGHNTLYWYLQNLGQGPELLIRYENEEAVDDSQLPKDRFSAERLKGVDSTLKIQPAELGDSAVYLCASSPGGGRTYEQYFGPGTRLTVT.

The chain carries TRBV5-4 and TRBJ2-1; possibly TRBD1 for D (5 bases). Looked up from germline, CDR1 is SGHNT and CDR2 is YYREEE (reference sequence). Trimming took 0 bases from V and 8 from J, leaving 9 bases between them. This CDR3 contains 13 residues. The CDR3 DNA reads as TGTGCCAGCAGCTTGGGTGGGGCCGATGAGCAGTTCTTC. Residues: CASSLGGADEQFF.

V is TRBV29-1 and J is TRBJ2-5; weak D call: TRBD1 (5 bases). The CDR3 sequence is 13 residues long. CDR1 and CDR2 (germline): SQVTM, ANQGSEA. Trimming left V 5 bases short and J 2 bases short, with 12 bases between. CDR3 nucleotides: TGCAGCGTTCTAAGGACACTACAAGAGACCCAGTACTTC. Its translation is CSVLRTLQETQYF.

The V gene is TRBV27, the J gene TRBJ1-2, with a tentative D call TRBD1 (6 bases). Between the trimmed V and J ends, which lost 6 bases and 5 bases, there was a span of 19 bases. Germline values: CDR1 MNHEY, CDR2 SMNVEV (reference sequence). The CDR3 is made up of 15 amino acids. The CDR3 region has the DNA TGTGCCAGCAGCCTACAGGGACACTCAACTTATGGCTACACCTTC. This translates into CASSLQGHSTYGYTF.